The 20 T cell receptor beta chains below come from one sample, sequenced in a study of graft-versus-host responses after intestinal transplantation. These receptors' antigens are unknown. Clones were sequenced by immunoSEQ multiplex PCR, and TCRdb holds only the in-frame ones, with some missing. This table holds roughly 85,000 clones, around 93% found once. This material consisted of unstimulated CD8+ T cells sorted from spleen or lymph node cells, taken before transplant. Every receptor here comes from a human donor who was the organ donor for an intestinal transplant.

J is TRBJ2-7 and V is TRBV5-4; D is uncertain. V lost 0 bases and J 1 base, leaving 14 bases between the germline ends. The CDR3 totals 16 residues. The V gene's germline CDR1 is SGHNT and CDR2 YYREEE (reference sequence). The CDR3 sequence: CASSLGTQTASYEQYF. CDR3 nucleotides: TGTGCCAGCAGCTTGGGGACCCAGACCGCGTCCTACGAGCAGTACTTC.

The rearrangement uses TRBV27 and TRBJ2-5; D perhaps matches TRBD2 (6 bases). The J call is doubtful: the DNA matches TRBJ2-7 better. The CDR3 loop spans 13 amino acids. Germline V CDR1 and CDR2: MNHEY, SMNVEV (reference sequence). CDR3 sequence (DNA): TGTGCCAGCAGGTTAGGCGGGGACTACGAGCAGTACTTC. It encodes CASRLGGDYEQYF.

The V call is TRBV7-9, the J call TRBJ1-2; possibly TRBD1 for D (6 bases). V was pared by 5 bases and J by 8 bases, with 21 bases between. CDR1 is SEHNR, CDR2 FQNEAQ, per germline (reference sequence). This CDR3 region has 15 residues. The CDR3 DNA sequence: TGTGCCAGCAGCCCCTCACCCCAGGGGTCGTCGGGCTACACCTTC. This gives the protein CASSPSPQGSSGYTF.

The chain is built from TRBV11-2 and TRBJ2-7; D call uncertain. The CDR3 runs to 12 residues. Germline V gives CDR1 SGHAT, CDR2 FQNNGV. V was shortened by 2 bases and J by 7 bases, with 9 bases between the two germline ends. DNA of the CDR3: TGTGCCAGCAGCTTACCTCCGGGTGAGCAGTACTTC. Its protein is CASSLPPGEQYF.

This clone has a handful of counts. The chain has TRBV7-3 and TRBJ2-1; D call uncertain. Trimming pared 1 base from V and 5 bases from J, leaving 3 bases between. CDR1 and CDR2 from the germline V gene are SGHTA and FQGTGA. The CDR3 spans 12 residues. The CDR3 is CASSLNDNEQFF. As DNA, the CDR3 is TGTGCCAGCAGCTTAAATGACAATGAGCAGTTCTTC.

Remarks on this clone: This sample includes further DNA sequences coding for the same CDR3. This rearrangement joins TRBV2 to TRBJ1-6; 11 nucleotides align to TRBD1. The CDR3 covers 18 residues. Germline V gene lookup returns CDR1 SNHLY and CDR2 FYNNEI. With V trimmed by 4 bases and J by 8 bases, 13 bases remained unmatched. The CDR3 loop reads CASSGGVGQGAKDSPLHF. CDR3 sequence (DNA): TGTGCCAGCAGTGGGGGTGTAGGACAGGGGGCGAAAGATTCACCCCTCCACTTT. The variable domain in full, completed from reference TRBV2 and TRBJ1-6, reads EPEVTQTPSHQVTQMGQEVILRCVPISNHLYFYWYRQILGQKVEFLVSFYNNEISEKSEIFDDQFSVERPDGSNFTLKIRSTKLEDSAMYFCASSGGVGQGAKDSPLHFGNGTRLTVT.

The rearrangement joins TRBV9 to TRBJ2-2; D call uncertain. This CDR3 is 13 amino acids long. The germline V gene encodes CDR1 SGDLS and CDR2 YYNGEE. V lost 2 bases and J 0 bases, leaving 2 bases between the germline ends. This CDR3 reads CASSVPNTGELFF. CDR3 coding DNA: TGTGCCAGCAGCGTCCCGAACACCGGGGAGCTGTTTTTT. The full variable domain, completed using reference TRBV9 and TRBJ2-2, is DSGVTQTPKHLITATGQRVTLRCSPRSGDLSVYWYQQSLDQGLQFLIQYYNGEERAKGNILERFSAQQFPDLHSELNLSSLELGDSALYFCASSVPNTGELFFGEGSRLTVL.

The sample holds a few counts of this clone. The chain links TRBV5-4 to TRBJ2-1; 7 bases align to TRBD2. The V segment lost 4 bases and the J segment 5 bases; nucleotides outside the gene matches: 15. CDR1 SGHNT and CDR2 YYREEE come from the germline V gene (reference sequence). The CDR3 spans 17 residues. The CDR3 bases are TGTGCCAGCAGCCTGGGGTGGGAGGGCTACATACACAATGAGCAGTTCTTC. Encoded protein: CASSLGWEGYIHNEQFF.

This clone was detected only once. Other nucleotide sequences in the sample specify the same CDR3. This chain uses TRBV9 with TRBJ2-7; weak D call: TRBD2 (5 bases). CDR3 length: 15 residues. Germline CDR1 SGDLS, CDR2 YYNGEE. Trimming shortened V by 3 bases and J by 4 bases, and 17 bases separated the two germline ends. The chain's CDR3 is CASSASPGMNYEQYF. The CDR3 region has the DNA TGTGCCAGCAGCGCCTCCCCCGGGATGAATTACGAGCAGTACTTC.

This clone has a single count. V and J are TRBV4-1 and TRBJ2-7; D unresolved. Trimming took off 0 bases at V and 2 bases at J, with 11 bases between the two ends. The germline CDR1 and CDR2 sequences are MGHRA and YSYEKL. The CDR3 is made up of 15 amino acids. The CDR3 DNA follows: TGCGCCAGCAGCCAAGATCCTAGGGAACCCTACGAGCAGTACTTC. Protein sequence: CASSQDPREPYEQYF.

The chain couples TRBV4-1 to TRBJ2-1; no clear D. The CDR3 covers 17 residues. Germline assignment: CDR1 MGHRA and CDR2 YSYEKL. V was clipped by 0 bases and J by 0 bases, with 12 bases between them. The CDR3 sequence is CASSQEPLPSSYNEQFF. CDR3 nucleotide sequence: TGCGCCAGCAGCCAAGAACCGCTCCCGAGCTCCTACAATGAGCAGTTCTTC.

CDR3 sequence: CASSPGGLAMAGELFF. CDR3 coding DNA: TGTGCCAGCAGCCCGGGGGGACTAGCGATGGCCGGGGAGCTGTTTTTT. This chain connects TRBV7-7 to TRBJ2-2, with 10 bases matching TRBD2. CDR1 and CDR2 from the germline V gene are SSHAT and FNYEAQ (reference sequence). The V gene end was trimmed by 5 bases and the J gene end by 6 bases; junction bases not matched to a gene: 9. The CDR3 runs 16 residues. Combining the CDR3 with reference TRBV7-7 and TRBJ2-2 gives the whole variable domain GAGVSQSPRYKVTKRGQDVTLRCDPISSHATLYWYQQALGQGPEFLTYFNYEAQPDKSGLPSDRFSAERPEGSISTLTIQRTEQRDSAMYRCASSPGGLAMAGELFFGEGSRLTVL.

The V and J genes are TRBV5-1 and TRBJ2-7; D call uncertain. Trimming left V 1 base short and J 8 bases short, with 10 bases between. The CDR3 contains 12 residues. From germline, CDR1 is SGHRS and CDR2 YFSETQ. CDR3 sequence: CASSLSFRKQYF. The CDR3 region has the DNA TGCGCCAGCAGCTTGAGTTTCAGAAAGCAGTACTTC.

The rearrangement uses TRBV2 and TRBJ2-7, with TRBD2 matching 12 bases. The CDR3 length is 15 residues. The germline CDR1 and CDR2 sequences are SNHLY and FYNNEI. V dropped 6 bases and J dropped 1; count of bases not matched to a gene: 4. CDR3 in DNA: TGTGCCAGCAGGCCCCTAGCGGGAGGGTCCTACGAGCAGTACTTC. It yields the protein CASRPLAGGSYEQYF. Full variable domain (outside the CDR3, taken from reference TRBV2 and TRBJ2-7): EPEVTQTPSHQVTQMGQEVILRCVPISNHLYFYWYRQILGQKVEFLVSFYNNEISEKSEIFDDQFSVERPDGSNFTLKIRSTKLEDSAMYFCASRPLAGGSYEQYFGPGTRLTVT.

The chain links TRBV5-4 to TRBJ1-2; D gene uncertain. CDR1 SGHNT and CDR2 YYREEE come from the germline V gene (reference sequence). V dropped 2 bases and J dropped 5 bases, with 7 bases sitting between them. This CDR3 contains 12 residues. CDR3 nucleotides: TGTGCCAGCAGCTTTGGACGGTATGGCTACACCTTC. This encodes CASSFGRYGYTF.

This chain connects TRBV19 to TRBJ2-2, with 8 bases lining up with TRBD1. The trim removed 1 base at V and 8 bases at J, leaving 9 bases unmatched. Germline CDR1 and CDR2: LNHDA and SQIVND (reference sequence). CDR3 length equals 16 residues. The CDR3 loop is CASSIVGTGGLGELFF. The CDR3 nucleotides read TGTGCCAGTAGTATAGTAGGGACAGGTGGTTTAGGGGAGCTGTTTTTT.

The CDR3 spells CAISDPTRKETQYF. For the CDR3, the DNA is TGTGCCATCAGTGACCCGACTAGAAAAGAGACCCAGTACTTC. This chain connects TRBV10-3 to TRBJ2-5; perhaps TRBD2 as D (6 bases). This CDR3 comprises 14 residues. Germline CDR1 and CDR2: ENHRY and SYGVKD. Trimming pared 3 bases from V and 3 bases from J, leaving 11 bases between.

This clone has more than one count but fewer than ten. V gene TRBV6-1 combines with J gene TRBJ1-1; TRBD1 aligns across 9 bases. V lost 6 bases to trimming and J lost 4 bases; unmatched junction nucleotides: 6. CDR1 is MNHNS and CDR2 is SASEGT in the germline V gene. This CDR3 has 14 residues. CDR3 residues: CASRAGTGPTEAFF. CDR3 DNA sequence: TGTGCCAGCAGGGCCGGGACAGGGCCCACTGAAGCTTTCTTT.

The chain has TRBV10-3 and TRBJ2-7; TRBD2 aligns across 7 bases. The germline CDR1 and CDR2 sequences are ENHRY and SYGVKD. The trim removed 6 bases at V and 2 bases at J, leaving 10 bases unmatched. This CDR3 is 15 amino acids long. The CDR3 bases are TGTGCCATCAGGGAGGAGCCTAGCGGAACCTACGAGCAGTACTTC. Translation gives CAIREEPSGTYEQYF.

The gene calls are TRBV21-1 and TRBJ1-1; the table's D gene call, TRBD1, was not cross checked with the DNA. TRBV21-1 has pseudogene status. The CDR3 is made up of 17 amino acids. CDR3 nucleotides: TGTGCCAGCAGCAAATCAAGGGAAACAGGGGGTATCACTGAAGCTTTCTTT. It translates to CASSKSRETGGITEAFF.